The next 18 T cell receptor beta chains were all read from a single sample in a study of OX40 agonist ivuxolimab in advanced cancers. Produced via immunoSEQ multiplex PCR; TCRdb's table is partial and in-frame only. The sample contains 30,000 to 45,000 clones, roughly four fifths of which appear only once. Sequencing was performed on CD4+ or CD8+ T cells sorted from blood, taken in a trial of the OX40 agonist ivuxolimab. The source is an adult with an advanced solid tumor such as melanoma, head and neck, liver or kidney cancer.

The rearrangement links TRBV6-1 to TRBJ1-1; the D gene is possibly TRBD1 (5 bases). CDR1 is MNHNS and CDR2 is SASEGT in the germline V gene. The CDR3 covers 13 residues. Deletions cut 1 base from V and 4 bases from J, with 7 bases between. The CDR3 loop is CASSEGQLTEAFF. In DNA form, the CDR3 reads TGTGCCAGCAGTGAAGGACAGCTCACTGAAGCTTTCTTT.

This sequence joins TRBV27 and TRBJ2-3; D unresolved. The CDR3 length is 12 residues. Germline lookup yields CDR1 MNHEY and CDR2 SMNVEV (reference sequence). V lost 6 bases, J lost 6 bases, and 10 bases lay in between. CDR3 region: CASRFGSDTQYF. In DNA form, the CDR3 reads TGTGCCAGCAGATTTGGATCCGATACGCAGTATTTT.

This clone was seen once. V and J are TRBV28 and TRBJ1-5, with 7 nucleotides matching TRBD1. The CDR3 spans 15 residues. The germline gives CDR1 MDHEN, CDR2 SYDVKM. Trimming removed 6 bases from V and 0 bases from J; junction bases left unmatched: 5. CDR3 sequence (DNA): TGTGCCAGCAGCCCAACAGGGGTTAGCAATCAGCCCCAGCATTTT. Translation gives CASSPTGVSNQPQHF.

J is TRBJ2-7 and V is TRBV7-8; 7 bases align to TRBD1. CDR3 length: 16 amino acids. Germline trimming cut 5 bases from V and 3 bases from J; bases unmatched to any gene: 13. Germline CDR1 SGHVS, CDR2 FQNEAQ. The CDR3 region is CASSSQRVGQYYEQYF. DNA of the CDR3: TGTGCCAGCAGCAGCCAGAGGGTGGGACAGTACTACGAGCAGTACTTC.

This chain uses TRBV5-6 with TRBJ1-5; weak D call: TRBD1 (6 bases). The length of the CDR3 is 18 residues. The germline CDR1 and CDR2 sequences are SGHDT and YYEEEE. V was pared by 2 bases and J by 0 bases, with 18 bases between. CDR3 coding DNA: TGTGCCAGCAGCTTATCAGGGGAATCAACTTATAGCAATCAGCCCCAGCATTTT. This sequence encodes CASSLSGESTYSNQPQHF. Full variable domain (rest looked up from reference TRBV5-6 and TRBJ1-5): DAGVTQSPTHLIKTRGQQVTLRCSPKSGHDTVSWYQQALGQGPQFIFQYYEEEERQRGNFPDRFSGHQFPNYSSELNVNALLLGDSALYLCASSLSGESTYSNQPQHFGDGTRLSIL.

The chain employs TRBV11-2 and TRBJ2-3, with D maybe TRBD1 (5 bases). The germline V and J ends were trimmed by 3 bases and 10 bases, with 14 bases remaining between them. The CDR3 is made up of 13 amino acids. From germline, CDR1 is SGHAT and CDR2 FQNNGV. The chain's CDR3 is CASSFGQANAQYF. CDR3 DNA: TGTGCCAGCAGCTTCGGACAAGCTAATGCGCAGTATTTT. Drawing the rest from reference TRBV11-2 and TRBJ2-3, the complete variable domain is EAGVAQSPRYKIIEKRQSVAFWCNPISGHATLYWYQQILGQGPKLLIQFQNNGVVDDSQLPKDRFSAERLKGVDSTLKIQPAKLEDSAVYLCASSFGQANAQYFGPGTRLTVL.

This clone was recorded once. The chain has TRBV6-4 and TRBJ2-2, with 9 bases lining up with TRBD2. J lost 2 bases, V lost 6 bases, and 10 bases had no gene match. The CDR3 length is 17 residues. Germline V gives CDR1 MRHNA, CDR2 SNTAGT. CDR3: CASREGAAGGNTGELFF. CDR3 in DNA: TGTGCCAGCAGAGAGGGGGCAGCGGGAGGCAACACCGGGGAGCTGTTTTTT.

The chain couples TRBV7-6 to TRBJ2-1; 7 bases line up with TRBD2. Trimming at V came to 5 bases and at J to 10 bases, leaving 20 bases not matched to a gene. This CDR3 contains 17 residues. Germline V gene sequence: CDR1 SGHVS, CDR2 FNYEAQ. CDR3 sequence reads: CASSAAPPSGMMREQFF. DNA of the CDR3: TGTGCCAGCAGCGCTGCCCCCCCCAGCGGGATGATGAGAGAGCAGTTCTTC.

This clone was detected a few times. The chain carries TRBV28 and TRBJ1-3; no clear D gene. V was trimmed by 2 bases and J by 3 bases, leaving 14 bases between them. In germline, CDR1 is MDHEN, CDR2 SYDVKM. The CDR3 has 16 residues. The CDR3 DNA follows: TGTGCCAGCAGTTTAGTTCCGACAACTAGTGGAAACACCATATATTTT. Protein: CASSLVPTTSGNTIYF.

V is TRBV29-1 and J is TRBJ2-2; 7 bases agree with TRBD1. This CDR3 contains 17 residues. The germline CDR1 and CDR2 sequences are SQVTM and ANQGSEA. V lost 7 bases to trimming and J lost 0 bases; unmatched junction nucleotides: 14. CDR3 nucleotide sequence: TGCAGCGCCGTAAGGGGGAAGGACAGGACGAACACCGGGGAGCTGTTTTTT. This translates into CSAVRGKDRTNTGELFF.

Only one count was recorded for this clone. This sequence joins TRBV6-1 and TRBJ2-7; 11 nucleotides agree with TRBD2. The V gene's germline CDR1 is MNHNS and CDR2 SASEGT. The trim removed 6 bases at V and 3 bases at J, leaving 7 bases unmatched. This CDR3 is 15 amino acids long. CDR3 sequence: CASSVAGGPGYEQYF. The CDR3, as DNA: TGTGCCAGCAGCGTAGCGGGAGGGCCGGGCTACGAGCAGTACTTC.

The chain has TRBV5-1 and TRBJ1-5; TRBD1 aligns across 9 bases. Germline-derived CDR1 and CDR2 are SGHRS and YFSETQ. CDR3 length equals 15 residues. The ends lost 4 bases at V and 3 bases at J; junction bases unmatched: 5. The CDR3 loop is CASSQTGGLNQPQHF. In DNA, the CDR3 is TGCGCCAGCAGCCAAACAGGGGGCCTCAATCAGCCCCAGCATTTT.

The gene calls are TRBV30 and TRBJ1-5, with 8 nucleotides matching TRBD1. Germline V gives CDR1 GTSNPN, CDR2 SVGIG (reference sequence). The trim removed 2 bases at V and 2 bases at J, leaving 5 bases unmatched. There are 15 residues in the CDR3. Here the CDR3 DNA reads TGTGCCTGGAGTTCAGGACAGGGAGGCAATCAGCCCCAGCATTTT. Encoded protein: CAWSSGQGGNQPQHF.

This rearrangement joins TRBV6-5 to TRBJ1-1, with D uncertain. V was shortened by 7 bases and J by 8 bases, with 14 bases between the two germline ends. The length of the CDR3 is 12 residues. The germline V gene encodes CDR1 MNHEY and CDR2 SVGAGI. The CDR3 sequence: CASTKGVEEAFF. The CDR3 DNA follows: TGTGCCAGCACTAAAGGTGTAGAAGAAGCTTTCTTT.

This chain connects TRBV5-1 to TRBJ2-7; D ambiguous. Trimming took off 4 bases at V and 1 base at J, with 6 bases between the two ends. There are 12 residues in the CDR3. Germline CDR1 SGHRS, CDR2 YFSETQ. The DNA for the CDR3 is TGCGCCAGCAGCCCCGAATCCTACGAGCAGTACTTC. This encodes CASSPESYEQYF.

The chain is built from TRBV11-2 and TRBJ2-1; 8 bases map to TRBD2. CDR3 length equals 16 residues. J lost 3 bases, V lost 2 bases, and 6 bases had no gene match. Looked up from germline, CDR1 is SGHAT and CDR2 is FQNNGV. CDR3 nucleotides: TGTGCCAGCAGCTTAAGAGACAGCGGGAGCTACAATGAGCAGTTCTTC. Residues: CASSLRDSGSYNEQFF. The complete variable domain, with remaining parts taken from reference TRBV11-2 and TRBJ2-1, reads EAGVAQSPRYKIIEKRQSVAFWCNPISGHATLYWYQQILGQGPKLLIQFQNNGVVDDSQLPKDRFSAERLKGVDSTLKIQPAKLEDSAVYLCASSLRDSGSYNEQFFGPGTRLTVL.

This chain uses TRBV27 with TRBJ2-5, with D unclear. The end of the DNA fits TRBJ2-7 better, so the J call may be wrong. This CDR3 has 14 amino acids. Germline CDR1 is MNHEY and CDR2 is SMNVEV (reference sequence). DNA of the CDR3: TGTGCCAGCAGTATAACGCAGATTTCCTACGAGCAGTACTTC. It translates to CASSITQISYEQYF.

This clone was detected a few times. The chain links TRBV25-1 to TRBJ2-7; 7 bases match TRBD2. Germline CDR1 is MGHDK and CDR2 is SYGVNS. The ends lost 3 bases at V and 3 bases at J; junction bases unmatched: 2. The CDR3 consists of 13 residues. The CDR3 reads CASSEGGGYEQYF. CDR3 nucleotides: TGTGCCAGCAGTGAGGGGGGGGGCTACGAGCAGTACTTC.